The TCR beta chain under discussion was sequenced for a study of vaccination and CD4 T cells after COVID-19. In the study overall: Convalescent patients gave post-COVID blood a median about 91 days post-diagnosis, range 35 to 161. Overlapping spike pools from SARS-CoV-2 and HCoV-NL63, HCoV-OC43 and HCoV-229E served as culture stimuli.

As to treatment: roughly nine-day PBMC culture with coronavirus spike peptide pools or control peptides (ViraFEST assay). Negative selection separated CD4+ T cells from roughly ten-day cultures. On this clonotype itself: As yet, its antigen is unknown.

With the Oncomine TCR Beta short-read assay, DNA from cultured CD4+ T cells was sequenced. In this case, cultured CD4+ T cells provided the extracted genomic DNA. TCRdb recomputed calls from the PCR reads with MiXCR, one row per CDR3 protein. The table records around 18,000 distinct CDR3 sequences, around 35% of them present only once. Germline V gives CDR1 ENHRY, CDR2 SYGVKD. With V trimmed by 5 bases and J by 5 bases, 12 bases remained unmatched. This CDR3 spans 17 amino acids. The receptor's source is a human donor who had recovered from COVID-19. The sample taken for sequencing was CD4+ T cells from blood, cultured in vitro. The chain couples TRBV10-3 to TRBJ2-7; 13 bases match TRBD2. CDR3 residues: CAISRSPGTSGTHEQYF. CDR3 nucleotide sequence: TGTGCCATCAGTCGGTCCCCCGGGACTAGCGGGACTCACGAGCAGTACTTC.